These 23 T cell receptor beta chains came from one sample sequenced in a study of blood T cells in healthy people across ages. Together with a sample-barcoded 5' primer, a J-beta primer mix was included in a second PCR lasting roughly 6 to 12 cycles. TCRdb independently ran MiXCR on the 5' RACE reads; one entry per CDR3 protein. The sample includes more than 800,000 distinct CDR3 sequences, 40% to 50% of them seen just once. Sequences were obtained from blood. The receptors were gathered from a woman aged 60-75 years in good health.

The V call is TRBV12-3 or TRBV12-4, the J call TRBJ2-5; a possible D gene is TRBD1 (5 bases). CDR3 length equals 16 residues. V lost 3 bases to trimming and J lost 11 bases, with 25 bases between them. The CDR3 spells CASSLWGSHGVNEQYF. In nucleotides, the CDR3 is TGTGCCAGCAGTTTGTGGGGCTCCCATGGGGTTAATGAGCAGTACTTC.

The V and J genes are TRBV30 and TRBJ2-5, with 8 nucleotides matching TRBD1. The germline V gene has CDR1 GTSNPN and CDR2 SVGIG (reference sequence). J was trimmed by 5 bases and V by 0 bases; bases with no gene match: 5. The CDR3 contains 14 residues. CDR3 nucleotide sequence: TGTGCCTGGAGTGTTACAGGGGGGTGGGAGACCCAGTACTTC. It yields the protein CAWSVTGGWETQYF.

This clonotype showed up just once. At one boundary the junction diverges from the germline segment, which might be a read error. V and J are TRBV7-6 and TRBJ2-3; a possible D gene is TRBD2 (5 bases). The CDR3 runs to 15 residues. Germline CDR1 is SGHVS and CDR2 is FNYEAQ. The CDR3: CASSLGPSSTHTQYF. The CDR3 DNA follows: TGTGCCAGCAGCTTAGGACCTTCTAGCACACATACGCAGTATTTT.

This clonotype was seen a few times. The V call is TRBV7-2, the J call TRBJ1-5, with D unclear. Trimming removed 1 base from V and 7 bases from J, with 11 bases in between. The CDR3 runs 14 residues. Germline CDR1 is SGHTA and CDR2 is FQGNSA. The CDR3 coding sequence is TGTGCCAGCAGCTTAGGAAGGGTTGAGCAGCCCCAGCATTTT. This translates into CASSLGRVEQPQHF. The variable domain in full, completed from reference TRBV7-2 and TRBJ1-5, reads GAGVSQSPSNKVTEKGKDVELRCDPISGHTALYWYRQSLGQGLEFLIYFQGNSAPDKSGLPSDRFSAERTGGSVSTLTIQRTQQEDSAVYLCASSLGRVEQPQHFGDGTRLSIL.

This clonotype was picked up a small number of times. This rearrangement joins TRBV20-1 to TRBJ1-1, with 9 bases that match TRBD1. The ends lost 2 bases at V and 5 bases at J; junction bases unmatched: 6. Germline assignment: CDR1 DFQATT and CDR2 SNEGSKA (reference sequence). CDR3 length equals 14 residues. The CDR3 nucleotides read TGCAGTGCTAGACTTACAGGGGGCTGGACTGAAGCTTTCTTT. Translating it yields CSARLTGGWTEAFF.

This clonotype was recorded a few times. CDR3 protein: CASTQTRQETQYF. DNA for the CDR3: TGCGCCAGCACTCAGACAAGGCAAGAGACCCAGTACTTC. The genes are TRBV10-2 and TRBJ2-5; D gene uncertain. V was cut by 7 bases and J by 2 bases, with 11 bases left in between. CDR1 and CDR2 (germline): WSHSY, SAAADI. The CDR3 has 13 residues.

This clonotype showed up just a few times. In nucleotides, the CDR3 is TGCGCCAGCAGCCGGGGACAGGGAGTTTTGGAGACCCAGTACTTC. It yields the protein CASSRGQGVLETQYF. V gene TRBV5-1 combines with J gene TRBJ2-5, with 9 bases lining up with TRBD1. The CDR3 length is 15 residues. Per germline, CDR1 SGHRS and CDR2 YFSETQ. With 4 bases clipped from V and 5 bases from J, the junction kept 9 bases outside the gene matches.

The V and J genes are TRBV6-1 and TRBJ1-2; D perhaps matches TRBD1 (5 bases). Germline V CDR1 and CDR2: MNHNS, SASEGT. Trimming took 4 bases from V and 2 from J, leaving 11 bases between them. The CDR3 spans 14 residues. The CDR3 sequence is CASSAGRVNYGYTF. For the CDR3, the DNA is TGTGCCAGCAGTGCGGGCAGGGTAAACTATGGCTACACCTTC.

This rearrangement joins TRBV25-1 to TRBJ2-1; TRBD2 matches 9 bases. Trimming cost V 3 bases and J 6 bases; bases outside gene matches: 6. CDR1 and CDR2 from the germline V gene are MGHDK and SYGVNS. The CDR3 is made up of 15 amino acids. In DNA form, the CDR3 reads TGTGCCAGCAGTGATTGGGCGGGAGGGGGCAATGAGCAGTTCTTC. Protein: CASSDWAGGGNEQFF.

The table lists this clonotype with a few counts. The J gene is TRBJ2-1, the V gene TRBV6-4; 8 nucleotides align to TRBD2. Germline V lookup: CDR1 MRHNA, CDR2 SNTAGT. The ends lost 8 bases at V and 7 bases at J; junction bases unmatched: 4. The CDR3 has 12 amino acids. In DNA, the CDR3 is TGTGCCAGCGGGACTAGTCTAAATGAGCAGTTCTTC. Protein product: CASGTSLNEQFF.

The J gene is TRBJ2-7, the V gene TRBV6-2 or TRBV6-3; D might be TRBD1 (5 bases). The V end was cut by 6 bases, the J end by 2 bases, with 14 bases between. This CDR3 has 14 amino acids. CDR1 and CDR2 from the germline V gene are MNHEY and SVGEGT. CDR3 DNA sequence: TGTGCCAGCAGGGCCTTGGTAGGGGCCTACGAGCAGTACTTC. This translates into CASRALVGAYEQYF.

This chain connects TRBV11-3 to TRBJ2-7; a weak D match, TRBD2 (6 bases). V gave up 3 bases and J gave up 5 bases, with 20 bases separating them. The CDR3 totals 16 residues. The V gene's germline CDR1 is SGHNT and CDR2 YENEEA. CDR3 sequence reads: CASSLTSGTQLHEQYF. In nucleotides, the CDR3 is TGTGCCAGCAGCTTGACCTCCGGGACTCAACTCCACGAGCAGTACTTC.

A note on this clonotype: A much larger clone differs from this one at a single base, so this may be a read error. The chain links TRBV25-1 to TRBJ2-1; the match to TRBD2 covers 9 bases. The CDR3 contains 14 residues. Germline loops: CDR1 MGHDK, CDR2 SYGVNS. The CDR3 nucleotides are TGTACCAGCAGTGTAGGCGGGAGGGACAATGAGCAGTTCTTC. The encoded protein is CTSSVGGRDNEQFF.

This clonotype was counted only a few times. The chain has TRBV5-1 and TRBJ1-2; D gene ambiguous. CDR3 length: 14 residues. V was pared by 4 bases and J by 8 bases, with 18 bases between. The V gene's germline CDR1 is SGHRS and CDR2 YFSETQ. The CDR3 bases are TGCGCCAGCAGCACCGCAACCAGCCTAGGGGGCTACACCTTC. Amino acid sequence: CASSTATSLGGYTF.

This chain joins TRBV9 and TRBJ2-3, with 9 nucleotides matching TRBD2. Unmatched junction bases numbered 9, after V lost 3 bases and J lost 4 bases. Germline CDR1 SGDLS, CDR2 YYNGEE. The CDR3 loop spans 16 amino acids. CDR3 sequence reads: CASSASGSGRADTQYF. CDR3 nucleotide sequence: TGTGCCAGCAGCGCCTCCGGTAGCGGGAGAGCAGATACGCAGTATTTT.

The gene calls are TRBV3-1 and TRBJ2-3; TRBD2 agrees at 16 bases. This CDR3 has 24 residues. The junction had 24 bases not matched to a gene; V was cut back by 1 base and J by 5 bases. Germline CDR1 LGHDT, CDR2 YNNKEL (reference sequence). The CDR3 here is CASSQAGTDGLWGLAGGPVDTQYF. CDR3 coding DNA: TGTGCCAGCAGCCAAGCAGGGACCGACGGATTGTGGGGACTAGCGGGAGGGCCGGTAGATACGCAGTATTTT.

This clonotype was counted many times. The genes are TRBV9 and TRBJ2-3; the D gene could be TRBD1 or TRBD2 (5 bases each). Germline CDR1 reads SGDLS; CDR2 reads YYNGEE. V was shortened by 0 bases and J by 1 base, with 9 bases between the two germline ends. The CDR3 has 15 amino acids. The CDR3 nucleotides are TGTGCCAGCAGCGTAGACGGGGACCGCACAGATACGCAGTATTTT. Its protein is CASSVDGDRTDTQYF.

The chain carries TRBV10-3 and TRBJ2-4; D gene uncertain. The J call may be wrong; the DNA end is better matched by TRBJ2-7. This CDR3 spans 14 amino acids. The germline CDR1 and CDR2 sequences are ENHRY and SYGVKD. The CDR3 sequence: CAISESGQEYEQYF. In DNA, the CDR3 is TGTGCCATCAGTGAGTCGGGTCAGGAATACGAGCAGTACTTC.

This chain uses TRBV13 with TRBJ2-5, with 9 bases lining up with TRBD1. This CDR3 has 14 residues. Germline V gives CDR1 PRHDT, CDR2 FYEKMQ (reference sequence). V gave up 5 bases and J gave up 5 bases; unmatched junction bases: 6. CDR3 sequence: CASSLPGQGETQYF. In DNA, the CDR3 is TGTGCCAGCAGCCTCCCGGGACAGGGTGAGACCCAGTACTTC. The full variable domain, in which reference TRBV13 and TRBJ2-5 provide the parts outside the CDR3, is AAGVIQSPRHLIKEKRETATLKCYPIPRHDTVYWYQQGPGQDPQFLISFYEKMQSDKGSIPDRFSAQQFSDYHSELNMSSLELGDSALYFCASSLPGQGETQYFGPGTRLLVL.

This clonotype has ten or more counts. J is TRBJ2-1 and V is TRBV7-9; a possible D gene is TRBD2 (5 bases). V dropped 5 bases and J dropped 9 bases, with 11 bases sitting between them. This CDR3 contains 12 residues. CDR1 and CDR2 from the germline V gene are SEHNR and FQNEAQ (reference sequence). The CDR3 DNA follows: TGTGCCAGCAGCGCCACGGGGTTTGAGCAGTTCTTC. Encoded protein: CASSATGFEQFF.

The V call is TRBV7-2, the J call TRBJ2-7; perhaps TRBD2 as D (6 bases). This CDR3 comprises 18 residues. V lost 5 bases to trimming and J lost 6 bases, with 29 bases between them. The germline V gene has CDR1 SGHTA and CDR2 FQGNSA. CDR3 region: CASSPRTKRRAWDSEQYF. In nucleotides, the CDR3 is TGTGCCAGCAGCCCCCGGACCAAGCGGAGGGCCTGGGATTCCGAGCAGTACTTC.

The sample holds a few counts of this clonotype. This chain links TRBV6-4 with TRBJ1-2; no firm D call. Deletions cut 4 bases from V and 8 bases from J, with 20 bases between. This CDR3 spans 15 amino acids. Germline CDR1 is MRHNA and CDR2 is SNTAGT. CDR3 nucleotide sequence: TGTGCCAGCAGTGCTAGCCAGGACGGACGATGGGGCTACACCTTC. It specifies CASSASQDGRWGYTF.

This clonotype was seen only a few times. Here the CDR3 reads CASSQTGLGSYEQYF. For the CDR3, the DNA is TGTGCCAGCAGCCAAACGGGACTAGGTTCCTACGAGCAGTACTTC. The chain joins TRBV3-1 to TRBJ2-7; 8 nucleotides align to TRBD2. The germline CDR1 and CDR2 sequences are LGHDT and YNNKEL (reference sequence). This CDR3 comprises 15 residues. The V segment lost 2 bases and the J segment 1 base; nucleotides outside the gene matches: 4.